This T cell receptor (beta chain) comes out of a study of graft-versus-host responses after intestinal transplantation. Background on the study: Induction using anti-thymocyte globulin, followed by tacrolimus and steroids for two to three years, was given to all recipients.

Using immunoSEQ multiplex PCR, the repertoire was profiled, and TCRdb retains in-frame clones only, with some absent. The sample holds under 150,000 clones, just over 90% seen once. As to this clone: What it recognizes is unknown.

CDR3 length: 14 residues. Germline assignment: CDR1 SGHNT and CDR2 YYREEE (reference sequence). V was pared by 2 bases and J by 6 bases, with 3 bases of the junction left unmatched. Notes on the study in general: Peak circulating GvH clone levels were associated with early post-transplant HvG declines.

The genes are TRBV5-4 and TRBJ2-1; TRBD1 agrees at 9 bases. This clonotype originated in a human donor who received an intestinal transplant. The sequenced sample was unstimulated CD4+ T cells sorted from spleen or lymph node cells, obtained before intestinal transplant. The CDR3: CASSFLTGGNEQFF. The DNA for the CDR3 is TGTGCCAGCAGCTTCTTGACAGGGGGCAATGAGCAGTTCTTC. The full variable domain, completed using reference TRBV5-4 and TRBJ2-1, is ETGVTQSPTHLIKTRGQQVTLRCSSQSGHNTVSWYQQALGQGPQFIFQYYREEENGRGNFPPRFSGLQFPNYSSELNVNALELDDSALYLCASSFLTGGNEQFFGPGTRLTVL.